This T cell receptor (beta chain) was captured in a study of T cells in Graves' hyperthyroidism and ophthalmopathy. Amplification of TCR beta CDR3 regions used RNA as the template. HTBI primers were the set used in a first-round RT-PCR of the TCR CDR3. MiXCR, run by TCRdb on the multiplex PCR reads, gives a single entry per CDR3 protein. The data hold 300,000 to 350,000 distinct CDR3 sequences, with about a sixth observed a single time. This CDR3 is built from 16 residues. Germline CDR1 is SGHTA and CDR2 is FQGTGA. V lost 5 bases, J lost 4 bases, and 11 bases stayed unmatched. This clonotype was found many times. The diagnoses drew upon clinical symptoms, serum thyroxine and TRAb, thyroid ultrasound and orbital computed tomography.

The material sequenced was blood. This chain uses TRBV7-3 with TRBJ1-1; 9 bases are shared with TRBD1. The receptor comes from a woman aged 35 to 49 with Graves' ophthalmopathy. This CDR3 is CASSRTGQGKLTEAFF. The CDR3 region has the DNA TGTGCCAGCAGCCGCACGGGACAGGGAAAGCTCACTGAAGCTTTCTTT.